These 32 T cell receptor beta chains were all obtained from the same sample, sequenced in a study of T cell changes during pregnancy in multiple sclerosis. Data came from immunoSEQ multiplex PCR; TCRdb stores just in-frame clones and leaves some out. The data hold 40,000 to 55,000 clones, with 90% to 95% observed a single time. The sample was CD8+ T cells from peripheral blood mononuclear cells, taken in the first trimester of pregnancy. The receptors were sampled from a female donor with multiple sclerosis, enrolled in a pregnancy study.

The chain is built from TRBV28 and TRBJ2-7; 10 nucleotides agree with TRBD1. The CDR3 is 15 residues long. Germline values: CDR1 MDHEN, CDR2 SYDVKM. V was pared by 4 bases and J by 4 bases, with 7 bases of the junction left unmatched. CDR3 nucleotide sequence: TGTGCCAGCAGTTCCCGACAGGGGGCGCTTTACGAGCAGTACTTC. This sequence encodes CASSSRQGALYEQYF.

This chain connects TRBV28 to TRBJ2-2, with 10 bases fitting TRBD1. With 7 bases clipped from V and 3 bases from J, the junction kept 8 bases outside the gene matches. The CDR3 totals 16 residues. Germline CDR1 is MDHEN and CDR2 is SYDVKM. The chain's CDR3 is CASTPGQGVHTGELFF. The DNA for the CDR3 is TGTGCCAGCACCCCAGGACAGGGGGTTCACACCGGGGAGCTGTTTTTT.

The rearrangement uses TRBV27 and TRBJ2-2; 8 nucleotides agree with TRBD1. Unmatched junction bases numbered 1, after V lost 6 bases and J lost 1 base. The CDR3 is made up of 14 amino acids. CDR1 MNHEY and CDR2 SMNVEV come from the germline V gene (reference sequence). For the CDR3, the DNA is TGTGCCAGCAGAACAGGGGGGAACACCGGGGAGCTGTTTTTT. Amino acids: CASRTGGNTGELFF.

This clone was found once. The V gene is TRBV9, the J gene TRBJ2-2, with TRBD1 matching 7 bases. J lost 6 bases, V lost 4 bases, and 6 bases had no gene match. The V gene's germline CDR1 is SGDLS and CDR2 YYNGEE. CDR3 length: 14 residues. CDR3 protein: CASSLQGFSGELFF. The CDR3 nucleotides read TGTGCCAGCAGCCTACAGGGGTTTTCCGGGGAGCTGTTTTTT.

The chain links TRBV10-3 to TRBJ2-1, with TRBD2 identical over 9 bases. V lost 0 bases, J lost 5 bases, and 8 bases stayed unmatched. The CDR3 runs 17 residues. The germline V gene encodes CDR1 ENHRY and CDR2 SYGVKD. The CDR3 sequence: CAISESLETSGHNEQFF. The CDR3 DNA is TGTGCCATCAGTGAGTCATTAGAGACTAGCGGCCACAATGAGCAGTTCTTC.

This clone appeared a single time. The chain employs TRBV29-1 and TRBJ2-7, with TRBD2 matching 12 bases. Germline CDR1 reads SQVTM; CDR2 reads ANQGSEA. V dropped 6 bases and J dropped 0; count of bases not matched to a gene: 6. This CDR3 is built from 15 residues. CDR3 nucleotides: TGCAGCGTACTAGCGGGGGGCCGAAGCTCCTACGAGCAGTACTTC. Residues: CSVLAGGRSSYEQYF.

The genes are TRBV5-5 and TRBJ2-1, with 10 bases aligning to TRBD1. The CDR3 is 15 amino acids. Trimming at V came to 2 bases and at J to 4 bases, leaving 3 bases not matched to a gene. The germline V gene encodes CDR1 SGHKS and CDR2 YYEKEE (reference sequence). The chain's CDR3 is CASSFRDRGYNEQFF. DNA of the CDR3: TGTGCCAGCAGCTTCCGGGACAGGGGATACAATGAGCAGTTCTTC. The full variable domain, its missing parts supplied by reference TRBV5-5 and TRBJ2-1, is DAGVTQSPTHLIKTRGQQVTLRCSPISGHKSVSWYQQVLGQGPQFIFQYYEKEERGRGNFPDRFSARQFPNYSSELNVNALLLGDSALYLCASSFRDRGYNEQFFGPGTRLTVL.

The gene calls are TRBV5-1 and TRBJ2-2; no clear D. This CDR3 is 13 amino acids long. With 0 bases removed from V and 7 bases from J, the gap between germline ends came to 7 bases. Germline loops: CDR1 SGHRS, CDR2 YFSETQ. The CDR3 nucleotides are TGCGCCAGCAGCTTGGGTCACGGCGGGGAGCTGTTTTTT. This codes for CASSLGHGGELFF.

This chain joins TRBV5-5 and TRBJ2-7; 13 bases align to TRBD2. Per the germline V gene, CDR1 is SGHKS and CDR2 is YYEKEE (reference sequence). V dropped 4 bases and J dropped 2; count of bases not matched to a gene: 3. The CDR3 spans 15 residues. The CDR3 loop reads CASSTTSGRAYEQYF. The CDR3 nucleotides are TGTGCCAGCAGCACCACTAGCGGGAGGGCCTACGAGCAGTACTTC.

CDR3 sequence reads: CASSTSGSLSYEQYF. The CDR3 region has the DNA TGTGCCAGCAGCACCAGCGGGAGCCTCTCCTACGAGCAGTACTTC. The chain is built from TRBV5-5 and TRBJ2-7; 8 bases agree with TRBD2. The CDR3 runs 15 residues. Germline V gene lookup returns CDR1 SGHKS and CDR2 YYEKEE (reference sequence). The junction had 6 bases not matched to a gene; V was cut back by 4 bases and J by 0 bases.

The chain joins TRBV9 to TRBJ2-1; 14 bases align to TRBD2. This CDR3 is 17 amino acids long. From germline, CDR1 is SGDLS and CDR2 YYNGEE. The V segment lost 3 bases and the J segment 4 bases; nucleotides outside the gene matches: 6. The CDR3 DNA reads TGTGCCAGCAGCGGGACTAGCGGGGGGTCGAGTTACAATGAGCAGTTCTTC. Its translation is CASSGTSGGSSYNEQFF.

The chain has TRBV12-5 and TRBJ2-1, with 12 bases fitting TRBD2. Germline V gives CDR1 LGHNT, CDR2 FRNRAP. The ends lost 1 base at V and 8 bases at J; junction bases unmatched: 9. This CDR3 spans 17 amino acids. The CDR3 sequence: CASGLASGGAEMDEQFF. The CDR3 DNA reads as TGTGCTAGTGGTTTGGCTAGCGGGGGGGCGGAGATGGATGAGCAGTTCTTC.

This sequence joins TRBV19 and TRBJ2-1; perhaps TRBD2 as D (6 bases). V lost 5 bases and J lost 4, with 15 bases in between. The germline V gene encodes CDR1 LNHDA and CDR2 SQIVND (reference sequence). The CDR3 consists of 15 residues. The CDR3 region is CASSVFGGRYNEQFF. CDR3 in DNA: TGTGCCAGTAGTGTTTTCGGGGGACGATACAATGAGCAGTTCTTC.

This chain uses TRBV7-9 with TRBJ1-1; 12 nucleotides line up with TRBD1. Germline V lookup: CDR1 SEHNR, CDR2 FQNEAQ (reference sequence). Trimming cost V 3 bases and J 7 bases; bases outside gene matches: 6. The CDR3 runs to 15 residues. CDR3 loop: CASSLGQGASHEAFF. The DNA of the CDR3 is TGTGCCAGCAGCTTGGGACAGGGGGCTAGTCATGAAGCTTTCTTT.

This chain connects TRBV27 to TRBJ1-4, with D possibly being TRBD1 (6 bases). The germline CDR1 and CDR2 sequences are MNHEY and SMNVEV (reference sequence). The CDR3 totals 15 residues. The ends were cut back, 0 bases at V and 6 bases at J, with 11 bases in the middle. The CDR3 sequence is CASSLSTGRDEKLFF. The DNA of the CDR3 is TGTGCCAGCAGTTTATCAACAGGGAGAGATGAAAAACTGTTTTTT.

This sequence joins TRBV9 and TRBJ2-2; 8 nucleotides agree with TRBD1. Germline-derived CDR1 and CDR2 are SGDLS and YYNGEE. The CDR3 consists of 17 residues. V lost 2 bases and J lost 5; bases outside the gene matches: 11. The CDR3 protein is CASSVPTRGPRTGELFF. The CDR3 coding sequence is TGTGCCAGCAGCGTCCCTACCAGGGGGCCTCGAACCGGGGAGCTGTTTTTT.

The gene calls are TRBV25-1 and TRBJ1-4; weak D call: TRBD1 (6 bases). V was clipped by 4 bases and J by 8 bases, with 14 bases between them. The CDR3 has 14 residues. CDR1 and CDR2 from the germline V gene are MGHDK and SYGVNS. The CDR3 loop is CASSGRGAKEKLFF. The CDR3 nucleotides are TGTGCCAGCAGTGGCCGGGGGGCGAAAGAAAAACTGTTTTTT.

The chain links TRBV13 to TRBJ1-2; D is perhaps TRBD1 (5 bases). The CDR3 consists of 13 residues. V dropped 4 bases and J dropped 2 bases, with 8 bases sitting between them. Germline V lookup: CDR1 PRHDT, CDR2 FYEKMQ (reference sequence). The CDR3 DNA reads as TGTGCCAGCAGCTACGGGGGGAACTATGGCTACACCTTC. This codes for CASSYGGNYGYTF.

The J gene is TRBJ2-3, the V gene TRBV9, with 10 positions matching TRBD2. After removal of 5 bases from V and 0 bases from J, the junction contained 18 bases not matched to a gene. The CDR3 covers 20 residues. Per the germline V gene, CDR1 is SGDLS and CDR2 is YYNGEE. This CDR3 reads CASSGNPRSGRGDSTDTQYF. The DNA for the CDR3 is TGTGCCAGCAGTGGAAACCCCAGAAGCGGGAGGGGGGATAGCACAGATACGCAGTATTTT.

This chain connects TRBV13 to TRBJ2-1; TRBD1 agrees at 7 bases. CDR3 length: 15 amino acids. Germline V CDR1 and CDR2: PRHDT, FYEKMQ (reference sequence). V lost 5 bases to trimming and J lost 8 bases; unmatched junction nucleotides: 12. This CDR3 is CASSREGQMIDEQFF. CDR3 sequence (DNA): TGTGCCAGCAGCCGTGAGGGACAGATGATCGATGAGCAGTTCTTC.

This clone is a singleton in its sample. The chain carries TRBV7-9 and TRBJ2-3, with TRBD1 as a possible D gene (5 bases). The V end was cut by 10 bases, the J end by 2 bases, with 10 bases between. This CDR3 contains 12 residues. Germline lookup yields CDR1 SEHNR and CDR2 FQNEAQ (reference sequence). CDR3 in amino acids: CATSDNTDTQYF. For the CDR3, the DNA is TGTGCCACCTCGGACAACACAGATACGCAGTATTTT.

This chain uses TRBV7-3 with TRBJ2-7, with 10 bases lining up with TRBD1. CDR1 and CDR2 from the germline V gene are SGHTA and FQGTGA. This CDR3 is built from 14 residues. J was trimmed by 5 bases and V by 2 bases; bases with no gene match: 3. The CDR3 here is CASSLWGQGNEQYF. The CDR3 region has the DNA TGTGCCAGCAGCTTATGGGGACAGGGGAACGAGCAGTACTTC.

The genes are TRBV7-7 and TRBJ2-2; 11 positions match TRBD1. V lost 1 base to trimming and J lost 3 bases; unmatched junction nucleotides: 1. This CDR3 is built from 16 residues. Germline CDR1 is SSHAT and CDR2 is FNYEAQ (reference sequence). CDR3 loop: CASSLGTGGHTGELFF. The CDR3 DNA reads TGTGCCAGCAGCTTAGGGACAGGGGGCCACACCGGGGAGCTGTTTTTT.

J is TRBJ2-3 and V is TRBV9; possibly TRBD2 for D (5 bases). The V and J ends lost 2 bases and 6 bases respectively, with 13 bases between them. This CDR3 has 14 residues. CDR1 and CDR2 from the germline V gene are SGDLS and YYNGEE. The CDR3 loop is CASSVARQRDTQYF. CDR3 nucleotides: TGTGCCAGCAGCGTGGCGCGTCAGCGGGATACGCAGTATTTT.

The chain uses TRBV12-5 and TRBJ1-6, with D perhaps matching TRBD1 (6 bases). Germline V CDR1 and CDR2: LGHNT, FRNRAP. Trimming took off 1 base at V and 7 bases at J, with 8 bases between the two ends. The CDR3 is 14 amino acids. The DNA of the CDR3 is TGTGCTAGTGGTTTGGACAGGGCCAATTCACCCCTCCACTTT. This codes for CASGLDRANSPLHF.

This chain joins TRBV4-1 and TRBJ2-7; D perhaps matches TRBD2 (5 bases). Germline loops: CDR1 MGHRA, CDR2 YSYEKL. V dropped 1 base and J dropped 2 bases, with 9 bases sitting between them. The CDR3 runs 14 residues. As DNA, the CDR3 is TGCGCCAGCAGCCAAGCGACTATTGCCTACGAGCAGTACTTC. Protein sequence: CASSQATIAYEQYF.

This clone was detected only once. The chain combines TRBV2 with TRBJ2-7, with D tentatively TRBD2 (6 bases). V lost 8 bases, J lost 3 bases, and 11 bases lay in between. Germline values: CDR1 SNHLY, CDR2 FYNNEI. The CDR3 sequence is 12 residues long. This chain's CDR3 is CASQEGYYEQYF. In nucleotides, the CDR3 is TGTGCCAGCCAGGAGGGCTACTACGAGCAGTACTTC. The full variable domain, in which reference TRBV2 and TRBJ2-7 provide the parts outside the CDR3, is EPEVTQTPSHQVTQMGQEVILRCVPISNHLYFYWYRQILGQKVEFLVSFYNNEISEKSEIFDDQFSVERPDGSNFTLKIRSTKLEDSAMYFCASQEGYYEQYFGPGTRLTVT.

This CDR3 is CATSLRGDSYGYTF. The CDR3 region has the DNA TGTGCCACCAGCCTACGAGGGGACAGCTATGGCTACACCTTC. This chain connects TRBV15 to TRBJ1-2; 7 bases are a match to TRBD1. This CDR3 is 14 amino acids long. The germline gives CDR1 LNHNV, CDR2 YYDKDF (reference sequence). The junction had 7 bases not matched to a gene; V was cut back by 5 bases and J by 4 bases.

This clone was recorded only once. As DNA, the CDR3 is TGTGCCATCTTCGGAGGGGGCACAGATACGCAGTATTTT. Amino acids: CAIFGGGTDTQYF. The chain links TRBV10-3 to TRBJ2-3, with a tentative D call TRBD2 (6 bases). Germline CDR1 is ENHRY and CDR2 is SYGVKD. The V end was cut by 8 bases, the J end by 1 base, with 10 bases between. The CDR3 is 13 amino acids.

The rearrangement joins TRBV5-4 to TRBJ2-3, with 11 bases aligning to TRBD2. Germline CDR1 and CDR2: SGHNT and YYREEE (reference sequence). The CDR3 is 16 residues long. V lost 2 bases, J lost 2 bases, and 4 bases stayed unmatched. Here the CDR3 DNA reads TGTGCCAGCAGCTTTTTAGCGGGAGGGAACACAGATACGCAGTATTTT. Amino acids: CASSFLAGGNTDTQYF.

The chain uses TRBV9 and TRBJ2-1, with a possible D match to TRBD2 (6 bases). The CDR3 totals 16 residues. The germline V gene has CDR1 SGDLS and CDR2 YYNGEE. The V gene lost 0 bases and the J gene lost 8 bases, with 18 bases spanning the gap. CDR3 in DNA: TGTGCCAGCAGCGTAGCTCCGACTAGGGTATTTTATGAGCAGTTCTTC. Translating gives CASSVAPTRVFYEQFF. The full variable domain, its missing parts supplied by reference TRBV9 and TRBJ2-1, is DSGVTQTPKHLITATGQRVTLRCSPRSGDLSVYWYQQSLDQGLQFLIQYYNGEERAKGNILERFSAQQFPDLHSELNLSSLELGDSALYFCASSVAPTRVFYEQFFGPGTRLTVL.

V and J are TRBV20-1 and TRBJ2-7; TRBD2 might be the D (5 bases). Looked up from germline, CDR1 is DFQATT and CDR2 is SNEGSKA (reference sequence). Trimming removed 7 bases from V and 3 bases from J, with 10 bases in between. This CDR3 has 11 residues. In nucleotides, the CDR3 is TGCAGTGGCGTCGGGGACTACGAGCAGTACTTC. Amino acids: CSGVGDYEQYF.